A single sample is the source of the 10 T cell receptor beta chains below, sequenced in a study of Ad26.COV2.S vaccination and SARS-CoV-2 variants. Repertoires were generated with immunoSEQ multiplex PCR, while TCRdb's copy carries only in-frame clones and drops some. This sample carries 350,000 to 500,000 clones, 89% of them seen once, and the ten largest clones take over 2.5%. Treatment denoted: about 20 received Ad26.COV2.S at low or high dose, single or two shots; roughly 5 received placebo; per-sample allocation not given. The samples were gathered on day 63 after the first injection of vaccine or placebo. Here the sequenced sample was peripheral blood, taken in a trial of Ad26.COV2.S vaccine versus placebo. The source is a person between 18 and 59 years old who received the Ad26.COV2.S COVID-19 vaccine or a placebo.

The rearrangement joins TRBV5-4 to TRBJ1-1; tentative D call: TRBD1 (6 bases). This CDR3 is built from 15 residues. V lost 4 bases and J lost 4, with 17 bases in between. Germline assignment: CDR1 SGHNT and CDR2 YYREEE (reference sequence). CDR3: CASSPGGGLVTEAFF. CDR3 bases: TGTGCCAGCAGCCCCGGGGGGGGGCTTGTCACTGAAGCTTTCTTT.

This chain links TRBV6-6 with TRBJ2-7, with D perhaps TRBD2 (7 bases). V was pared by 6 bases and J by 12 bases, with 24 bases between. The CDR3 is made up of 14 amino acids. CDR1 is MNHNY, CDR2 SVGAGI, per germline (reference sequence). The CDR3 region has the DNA TGTGCCAGCAGAAACGCCCCTACGGCGGGGGCCCCGTACTTC. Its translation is CASRNAPTAGAPYF.

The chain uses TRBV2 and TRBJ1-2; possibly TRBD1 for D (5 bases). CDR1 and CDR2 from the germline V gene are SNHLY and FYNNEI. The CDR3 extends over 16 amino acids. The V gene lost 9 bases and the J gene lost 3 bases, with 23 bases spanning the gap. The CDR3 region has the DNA TGTGCCAGGAAACTCAGCGGGGGGTCATGGGACTATGGCTACACCTTC. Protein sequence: CARKLSGGSWDYGYTF.

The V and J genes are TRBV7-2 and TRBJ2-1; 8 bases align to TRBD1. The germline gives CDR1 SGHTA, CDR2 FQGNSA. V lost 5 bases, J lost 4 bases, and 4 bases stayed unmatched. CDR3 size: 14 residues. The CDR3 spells CASSPDRVYNEQFF. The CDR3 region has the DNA TGTGCCAGCAGCCCGGACAGGGTTTACAATGAGCAGTTCTTC.

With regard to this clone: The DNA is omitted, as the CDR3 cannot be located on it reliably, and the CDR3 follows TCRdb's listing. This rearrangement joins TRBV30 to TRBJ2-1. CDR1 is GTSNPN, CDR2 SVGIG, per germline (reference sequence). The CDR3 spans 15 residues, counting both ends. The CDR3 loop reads CAWSVGTGAAYRKFF.

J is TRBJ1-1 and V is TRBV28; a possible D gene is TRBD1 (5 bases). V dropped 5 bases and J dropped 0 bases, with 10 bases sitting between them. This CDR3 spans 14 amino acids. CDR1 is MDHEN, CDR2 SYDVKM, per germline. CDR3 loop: CASSRRGLNTEAFF. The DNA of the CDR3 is TGTGCCAGCAGTAGAAGGGGATTGAACACTGAAGCTTTCTTT.

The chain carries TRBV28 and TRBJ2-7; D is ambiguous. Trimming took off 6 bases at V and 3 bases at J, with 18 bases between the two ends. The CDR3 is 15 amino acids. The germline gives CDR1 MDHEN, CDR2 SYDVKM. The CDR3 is CASSSEIGPGYEQYF. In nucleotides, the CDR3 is TGTGCCAGCAGCTCCGAAATCGGACCCGGCTACGAGCAGTACTTC.

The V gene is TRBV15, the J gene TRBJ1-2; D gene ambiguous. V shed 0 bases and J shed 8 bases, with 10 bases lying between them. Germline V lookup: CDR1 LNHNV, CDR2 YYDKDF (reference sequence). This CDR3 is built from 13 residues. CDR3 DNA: TGTGCCACCAGCAGAGATTATCCGGCGGGCTACACCTTC. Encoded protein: CATSRDYPAGYTF.

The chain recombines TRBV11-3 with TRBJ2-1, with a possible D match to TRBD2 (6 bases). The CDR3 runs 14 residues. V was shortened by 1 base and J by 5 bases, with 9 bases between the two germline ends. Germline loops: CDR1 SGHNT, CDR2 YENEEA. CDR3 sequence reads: CASSLGAGNNEQFF. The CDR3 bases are TGTGCCAGCAGCTTAGGCGCGGGAAACAATGAGCAGTTCTTC.

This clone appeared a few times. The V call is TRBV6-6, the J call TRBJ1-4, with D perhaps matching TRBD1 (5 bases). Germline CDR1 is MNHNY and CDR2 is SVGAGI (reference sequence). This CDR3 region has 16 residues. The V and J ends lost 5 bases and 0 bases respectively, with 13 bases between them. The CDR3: CASSGAWDATNEKLFF. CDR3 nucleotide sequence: TGTGCCAGCAGTGGGGCCTGGGACGCAACTAATGAAAAACTGTTTTTT.